Sequencing of this T cell receptor (beta chain) was carried out in a study of T cell responses to AZD1222 COVID-19 vaccine. Concerning this clone: Its cognate antigen is unknown.

Some second doses came at about 4 weeks and others at about 12 weeks; these were pooled. TCRdb's table, derived via immunoSEQ multiplex PCR, lists solely in-frame clones and lacks some. The sample comprises 100,000 to 120,000 clones, around 90% of which are singletons, and 2.5% rests with the top ten. General observations from the study: Females outnumbered males among donors, who were mostly white British; clonal diversity was possibly underestimated. Recipients of AZD1222 seropositive at baseline numbered only 6 or 7. It was only after the peak T cell response that any repertoires were sampled.

The sequencing used peripheral blood, collected 28 days after the second AZD1222 dose. The TCR was taken from an adult who received the AZD1222 COVID-19 vaccine.

The CDR3 protein is CASSFRTREYNEQFF. The CDR3 region has the DNA TGTGCCAGCAGCTTCCGCACTAGAGAGTACAATGAGCAGTTCTTC. V is TRBV4-2 and J is TRBJ2-1; D is possibly TRBD2 (5 bases). Trimming shortened V by 5 bases and J by 4 bases, and 15 bases separated the two germline ends. The germline V gene encodes CDR1 LGHNA and CDR2 YNFKEQ. The CDR3 is made up of 15 amino acids.